Presented here are 19 T cell receptor beta chains from one specimen sequenced in a study of blood T cell repertoires in COVID-19. TCRdb's copy holds only in-frame clones and misses some; the assay was immunoSEQ multiplex PCR. The sample carries tens of thousands of clones, 75% to 80% recorded once. The material sequenced was peripheral blood. Every receptor here comes from a human donor in a cohort sampled during active COVID-19.

The rearrangement links TRBV29-1 to TRBJ2-5, with 13 bases identical to TRBD2. J gave up 4 bases and V 7 bases, and 3 bases lay outside the gene matches. The CDR3 totals 13 residues. Per germline, CDR1 SQVTM and CDR2 ANQGSEA. The CDR3 is CSGTSGSRETQYF. In DNA, the CDR3 is TGCAGCGGGACTAGCGGGAGTAGAGAGACCCAGTACTTC.

This clone was observed a few times. The genes are TRBV10-3 and TRBJ1-6, with D perhaps TRBD1 (6 bases). The CDR3 has 15 amino acids. Germline V gene data show CDR1 as ENHRY and CDR2 as SYGVKD. V was clipped by 2 bases and J by 11 bases, with 16 bases between them. The CDR3, as DNA: TGTGCCATCAGTGAGACACAGGGTATACCGACACCCCTCCACTTT. It yields the protein CAISETQGIPTPLHF.

The rearrangement joins TRBV5-6 to TRBJ2-7, with TRBD2 identical over 10 bases. The ends lost 1 base at V and 4 bases at J; junction bases unmatched: 17. CDR3 size: 19 residues. Germline V CDR1 and CDR2: SGHDT, YYEEEE. CDR3 DNA sequence: TGTGCCAGCAGCTTGTTTAGCTCGGCTAGCGGGAGCATTGTTTACGAGCAGTACTTC. It is translated as CASSLFSSASGSIVYEQYF.

The rearrangement joins TRBV14 to TRBJ1-1; tentatively, D is TRBD1 (6 bases). The CDR3 extends over 18 amino acids. V lost 0 bases to trimming and J lost 4 bases, with 21 bases between them. Germline CDR1 and CDR2: SGHDN and FVKESK. The CDR3 region has the DNA TGTGCCAGCAGCCAAGATCCCGATGGGACACACCGATTCACTGAAGCTTTCTTT. Translated: CASSQDPDGTHRFTEAFF.

The J gene is TRBJ2-7, the V gene TRBV30; D is ambiguous. This CDR3 contains 11 residues. V lost 4 bases to trimming and J lost 2 bases, with 6 bases between them. The germline V gene has CDR1 GTSNPN and CDR2 SVGIG (reference sequence). Here the CDR3 reads CAWKEAYEQYF. The CDR3, as DNA: TGTGCCTGGAAAGAGGCCTACGAGCAGTACTTC.

V gene TRBV7-9 combines with J gene TRBJ2-4, with D possibly being TRBD1 (5 bases). Germline V gene lookup returns CDR1 SEHNR and CDR2 FQNEAQ (reference sequence). The V end lost 5 bases, the J end lost 8 bases, and 22 bases lay between the germline ends. The CDR3 totals 16 residues. This chain's CDR3 is CASSLRTTLSVDIQYF. CDR3 sequence (DNA): TGTGCCAGCAGCCTCCGGACAACATTGTCAGTGGACATTCAGTACTTC.

The J gene is TRBJ2-5, the V gene TRBV29-1; possible D gene TRBD1, 6 bases. The V gene's germline CDR1 is SQVTM and CDR2 ANQGSEA. Between the trimmed V and J ends, which lost 6 bases and 4 bases, there was a span of 12 bases. The CDR3 has 12 amino acids. Written as DNA, the CDR3 is TGCAGCGTGACTACAGGGATAGAGACCCAGTACTTC. This codes for CSVTTGIETQYF.

The V call is TRBV28, the J call TRBJ1-4; 10 bases are shared with TRBD1. V trimming: 2 bases; J trimming: 8 bases; junction bases outside the gene matches: 11. This CDR3 has 17 residues. The V gene's germline CDR1 is MDHEN and CDR2 SYDVKM. In DNA, the CDR3 is TGTGCCAGCAGTTTACAGGACAGGGGGTATGGACGGGAAAAACTGTTTTTT. It is translated as CASSLQDRGYGREKLFF.

CDR3 protein: CASSLEGSGSEQFF. The CDR3 DNA reads TGCGCCAGCAGCTTGGAGGGTAGCGGGAGCGAGCAGTTCTTC. This chain links TRBV5-1 with TRBJ2-1; 9 nucleotides match TRBD2. The trim removed 0 bases at V and 10 bases at J, leaving 5 bases unmatched. Germline values: CDR1 SGHRS, CDR2 YFSETQ. The CDR3 loop spans 14 amino acids.

The CDR3: CASSARQSSGRVGGELFF. In DNA, the CDR3 is TGTGCCAGCAGTGCCCGGCAGTCTAGCGGGAGAGTAGGCGGGGAGCTGTTTTTT. V usage is TRBV2 and J usage is TRBJ2-2, with 10 bases that match TRBD2. Germline values: CDR1 SNHLY, CDR2 FYNNEI. V lost 4 bases, J lost 7 bases, and 15 bases stayed unmatched. The CDR3 has 18 amino acids.

This clone was recorded only once. The chain uses TRBV4-2 and TRBJ2-2, with TRBD2 matching 10 bases. The CDR3 covers 17 residues. Trimming cost V 5 bases and J 4 bases; bases outside gene matches: 10. Germline CDR1 and CDR2: LGHNA and YNFKEQ. DNA of the CDR3: TGTGCCAGCAGCGCCAGGCCTAGCGGGAGTAGCACCGGGGAGCTGTTTTTT. Translated: CASSARPSGSSTGELFF.

This clone was seen many times. As DNA, the CDR3 is TGCAGCGTGTCCGGGACAGGGAGTCGCGAGCAGTACTTC. As protein: CSVSGTGSREQYF. The chain has TRBV29-1 and TRBJ2-7, with TRBD1 matching over 9 bases. The CDR3 contains 13 residues. The V gene's germline CDR1 is SQVTM and CDR2 ANQGSEA. V lost 6 bases, J lost 6 bases, and 9 bases stayed unmatched.

The chain recombines TRBV5-6 with TRBJ2-2; 8 bases are shared with TRBD2. This CDR3 region has 15 residues. V lost 7 bases, J lost 0 bases, and 5 bases stayed unmatched. In germline, CDR1 is SGHDT, CDR2 YYEEEE. The CDR3 loop reads CASGVLAANTGELFF. The CDR3 region has the DNA TGTGCCAGCGGGGTACTAGCGGCGAACACCGGGGAGCTGTTTTTT.

This chain joins TRBV10-3 and TRBJ2-3; 11 bases map to TRBD2. J gave up 0 bases and V 0 bases, and 2 bases lay outside the gene matches. Germline loops: CDR1 ENHRY, CDR2 SYGVKD. The CDR3 has 17 amino acids. The CDR3 sequence is CAISESGLAASTDTQYF. DNA of the CDR3: TGTGCCATCAGTGAGTCGGGACTAGCGGCTAGCACAGATACGCAGTATTTT.

The rearrangement uses TRBV14 and TRBJ2-3; 8 nucleotides agree with TRBD2. Germline lookup yields CDR1 SGHDN and CDR2 FVKESK. J was trimmed by 2 bases and V by 4 bases; bases with no gene match: 5. The CDR3 length is 15 residues. CDR3 region: CASSLVAGFTDTQYF. Written as DNA, the CDR3 is TGTGCCAGCAGCCTTGTAGCGGGATTCACAGATACGCAGTATTTT. The whole variable domain, remainder taken from reference TRBV14 and TRBJ2-3, is EAGVTQFPSHSVIEKGQTVTLRCDPISGHDNLYWYRRVMGKEIKFLLHFVKESKQDESGMPNNRFLAERTGGTYSTLKVQPAELEDSGVYFCASSLVAGFTDTQYFGPGTRLTVL.

This clone showed up many times. The gene calls are TRBV5-1 and TRBJ1-4; D might be TRBD1 (6 bases). Germline V gene lookup returns CDR1 SGHRS and CDR2 YFSETQ. V lost 4 bases and J 0 bases, leaving 10 bases between the germline ends. The CDR3 length is 15 residues. The chain's CDR3 is CASSTGQPTNEKLFF. The CDR3 DNA sequence: TGCGCCAGCAGCACCGGACAGCCAACTAATGAAAAACTGTTTTTT.

V gene TRBV6-5 combines with J gene TRBJ2-7; D not resolved. Germline CDR1 reads MNHEY; CDR2 reads SVGAGI. The CDR3 consists of 11 residues. V was shortened by 5 bases and J by 4 bases, with 6 bases between the two germline ends. The CDR3 bases are TGTGCCAGCAGTAATCAATACGAGCAGTACTTC. It encodes CASSNQYEQYF.

The chain joins TRBV27 to TRBJ1-4; TRBD1 aligns across 7 bases. The CDR3 extends over 16 amino acids. Looked up from germline, CDR1 is MNHEY and CDR2 is SMNVEV (reference sequence). The trim removed 6 bases at V and 5 bases at J, leaving 12 bases unmatched. The CDR3 region is CASSRAPGQTNEKLFF. Written as DNA, the CDR3 is TGTGCCAGCAGCAGGGCCCCGGGACAGACAAATGAAAAACTGTTTTTT.

This chain links TRBV6-1 with TRBJ1-1; D perhaps matches TRBD1 (5 bases). CDR1 is MNHNS and CDR2 is SASEGT in the germline V gene. The CDR3 has 13 residues. V lost 2 bases to trimming and J lost 4 bases, with 8 bases between them. The DNA for the CDR3 is TGTGCCAGCAGTGAATCGGGGGGCACTGAAGCTTTCTTT. It yields the protein CASSESGGTEAFF.